This TCR beta chain stems from a study of T cells in Graves' hyperthyroidism and ophthalmopathy. TCR beta CDR3 regions were amplified from RNA transcripts. TCR CDR3 regions were first amplified by RT-PCR with HTBI primers. TCRdb reprocessed the multiplex PCR reads with MiXCR, giving one entry per CDR3 protein. Among more than 150,000 distinct CDR3 sequences, over 15% were seen once, and the ten largest hold roughly 32%. Per the germline V gene, CDR1 is MDHEN and CDR2 is SYDVKM. The CDR3 extends over 15 amino acids. V lost 3 bases and J lost 6; bases outside the gene matches: 5. The specimen sequenced was blood. The genes are TRBV28 and TRBJ2-1; 10 bases align to TRBD2. The receptor's source is a woman aged 45 to 65 with Graves' hyperthyroidism. CDR3 DNA sequence: TGTGCCAGCAGTTTGGGAAGCGGGAGGGCCAATGAGCAGTTCTTC. As protein: CASSLGSGRANEQFF.